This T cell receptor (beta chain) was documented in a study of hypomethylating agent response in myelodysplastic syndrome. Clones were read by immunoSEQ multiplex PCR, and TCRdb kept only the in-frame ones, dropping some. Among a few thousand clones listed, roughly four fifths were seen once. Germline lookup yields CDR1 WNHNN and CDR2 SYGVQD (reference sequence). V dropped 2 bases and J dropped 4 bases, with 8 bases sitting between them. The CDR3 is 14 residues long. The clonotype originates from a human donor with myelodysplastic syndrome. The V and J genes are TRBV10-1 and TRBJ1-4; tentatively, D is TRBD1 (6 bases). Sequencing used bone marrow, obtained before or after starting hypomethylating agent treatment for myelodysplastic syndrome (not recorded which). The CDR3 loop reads CASSETRGNEKLFF. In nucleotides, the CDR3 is TGCGCCAGCAGTGAGACCAGGGGTAATGAAAAACTGTTTTTT.